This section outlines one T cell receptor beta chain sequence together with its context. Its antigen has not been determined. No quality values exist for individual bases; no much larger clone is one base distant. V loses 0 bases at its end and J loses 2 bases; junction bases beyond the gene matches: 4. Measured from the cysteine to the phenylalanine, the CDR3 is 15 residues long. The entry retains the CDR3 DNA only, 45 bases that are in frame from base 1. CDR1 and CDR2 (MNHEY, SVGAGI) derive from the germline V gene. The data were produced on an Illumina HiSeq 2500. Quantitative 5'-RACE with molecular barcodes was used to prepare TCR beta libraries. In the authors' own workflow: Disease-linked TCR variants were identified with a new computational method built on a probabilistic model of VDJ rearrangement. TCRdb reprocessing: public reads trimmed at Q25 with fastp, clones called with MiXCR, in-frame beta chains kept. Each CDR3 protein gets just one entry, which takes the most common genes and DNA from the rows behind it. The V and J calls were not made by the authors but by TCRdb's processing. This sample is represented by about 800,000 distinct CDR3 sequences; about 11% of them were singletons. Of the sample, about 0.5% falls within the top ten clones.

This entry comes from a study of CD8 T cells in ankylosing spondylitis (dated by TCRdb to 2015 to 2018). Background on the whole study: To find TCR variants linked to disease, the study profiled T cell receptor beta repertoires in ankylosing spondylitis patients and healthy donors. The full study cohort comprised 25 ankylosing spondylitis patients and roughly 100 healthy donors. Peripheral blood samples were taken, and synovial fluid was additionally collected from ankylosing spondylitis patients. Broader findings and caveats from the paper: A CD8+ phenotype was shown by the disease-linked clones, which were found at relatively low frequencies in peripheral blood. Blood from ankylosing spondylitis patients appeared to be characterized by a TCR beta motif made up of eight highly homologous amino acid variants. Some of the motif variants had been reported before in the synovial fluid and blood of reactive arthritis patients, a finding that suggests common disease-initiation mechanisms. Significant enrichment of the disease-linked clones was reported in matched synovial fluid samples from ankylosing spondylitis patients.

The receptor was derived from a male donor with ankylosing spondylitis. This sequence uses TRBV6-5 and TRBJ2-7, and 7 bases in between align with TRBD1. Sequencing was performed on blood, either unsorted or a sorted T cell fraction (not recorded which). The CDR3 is CASSYSPGQTYEQYF. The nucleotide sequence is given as TGTGCCAGCAGTTACTCACCGGGACAGACCTACGAGCAGTACTTC.